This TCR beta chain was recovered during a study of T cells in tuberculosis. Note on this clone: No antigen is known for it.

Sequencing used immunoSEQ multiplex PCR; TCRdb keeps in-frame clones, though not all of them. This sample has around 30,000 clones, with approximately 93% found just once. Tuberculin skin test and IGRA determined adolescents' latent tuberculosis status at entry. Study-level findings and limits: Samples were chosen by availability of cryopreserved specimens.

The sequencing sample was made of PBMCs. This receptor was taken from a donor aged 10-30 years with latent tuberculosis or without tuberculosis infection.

The CDR3 region is CAWTGVYGYTF. The CDR3 nucleotides read TGTGCCTGGACTGGAGTCTATGGCTACACCTTC. The chain has TRBV30 and TRBJ1-2; D not resolved. This CDR3 spans 11 amino acids. Trimming left V 4 bases short and J 4 bases short, with 7 bases between. CDR1 GTSNPN and CDR2 SVGIG come from the germline V gene (reference sequence).